Listed here are 27 T cell receptor beta chains from one sample, sequenced in a study of T cells in Graves' hyperthyroidism and ophthalmopathy. It was RNA transcripts that yielded the amplified TCR beta CDR3 regions. Researchers ran a first-round RT-PCR on the TCR CDR3 using the HTBI primer set. One entry per CDR3 protein, called by TCRdb with MiXCR from the multiplex PCR reads. Among about 300,000 distinct CDR3 sequences listed, about 19% were seen once. What was sequenced was blood. These TCRs come from a man aged 50-60 years with Graves' ophthalmopathy.

This sequence joins TRBV9 and TRBJ2-7; the D is unclear. The CDR3 totals 14 residues. Trimming pared 1 base from V and 1 base from J, leaving 9 bases between. CDR1 SGDLS and CDR2 YYNGEE come from the germline V gene. Here the CDR3 DNA reads TGTGCCAGCAGCGTAAGCCCGGGTTCCTACGAGCAGTACTTC. Residues: CASSVSPGSYEQYF.

This rearrangement joins TRBV5-1 to TRBJ1-1, with no clear D. Trimming removed 0 bases from V and 4 bases from J, with 16 bases in between. The CDR3 contains 16 residues. Germline CDR1 SGHRS, CDR2 YFSETQ. The DNA for the CDR3 is TGCGCCAGCAGCTTGGACGGGAGGTCGGTTAGCACTGAAGCTTTCTTT. Its protein is CASSLDGRSVSTEAFF.

This clonotype was seen a few times. The chain joins TRBV24-1 to TRBJ2-6, with D possibly matching TRBD2 (6 bases). V lost 3 bases to trimming and J lost 4 bases, with 12 bases between them. Germline V gives CDR1 KGHDR, CDR2 SFDVKD. CDR3 length: 16 residues. CDR3 coding DNA: TGTGCCACCAGTGATAGGGGAGGTTACGGGGCCAACGTCCTGACTTTC. Amino acids: CATSDRGGYGANVLTF.

This clonotype was seen only a few times. This rearrangement joins TRBV6-4 to TRBJ1-1; the D is unclear. CDR3 length: 11 amino acids. In germline, CDR1 is MRHNA, CDR2 SNTAGT. Trimming removed 4 bases at V and 6 bases at J, with 6 bases between. The CDR3 loop is CASSGRSEAFF. The CDR3 coding sequence is TGTGCCAGCAGTGGCCGTTCTGAAGCTTTCTTT.

At least ten counts were recorded for this clonotype. The V call is TRBV20-1, the J call TRBJ2-2; no clear D gene. V was trimmed by 6 bases and J by 6 bases, leaving 14 bases between them. The CDR3 spans 13 residues. Germline V CDR1 and CDR2: DFQATT, SNEGSKA (reference sequence). The DNA of the CDR3 is TGCAGTGCCCCAGACAAGCCTGCCGGGGAGCTGTTTTTT. Its translation: CSAPDKPAGELFF.

This clonotype was recorded at least ten times. The chain carries TRBV4-2 and TRBJ2-1; tentatively, D is TRBD2 (5 bases). V was pared by 2 bases and J by 0 bases, with 8 bases between. This CDR3 contains 15 residues. Germline CDR1 and CDR2: LGHNA and YNFKEQ. The CDR3 sequence is CASSQQSGSYNEQFF. The DNA for the CDR3 is TGTGCCAGCAGCCAACAAAGCGGCTCCTACAATGAGCAGTTCTTC.

At least ten counts were recorded for this clonotype. The gene calls are TRBV11-2 and TRBJ2-3, with a tentative D call TRBD2 (6 bases). In germline, CDR1 is SGHAT, CDR2 FQNNGV. The CDR3 spans 13 residues. Trimming took 1 base from V and 11 from J, leaving 13 bases between them. The CDR3 here is CASSLAREMKQYF. The CDR3 nucleotides are TGTGCCAGCAGCTTAGCTCGGGAGATGAAGCAGTATTTT.

In its sample, this clonotype was seen many times. The chain couples TRBV20-1 to TRBJ2-7, with 7 bases identical to TRBD2. This CDR3 spans 12 amino acids. In germline, CDR1 is DFQATT, CDR2 SNEGSKA (reference sequence). Losses at the gene ends were 3 bases for V and 2 bases for J; bases not matched to a gene: 1. The CDR3 bases are TGCAGTGCTAGGCGGGGGACCTACGAGCAGTACTTC. Protein: CSARRGTYEQYF.

This clonotype was detected a few times. The chain recombines TRBV2 with TRBJ2-7; D ambiguous. Trimming took 6 bases from V and 3 from J, leaving 9 bases between them. Germline-derived CDR1 and CDR2 are SNHLY and FYNNEI. The CDR3 runs 12 residues. This CDR3 reads CASSPYVYEQYF. CDR3 coding DNA: TGTGCCAGCAGCCCCTACGTCTACGAGCAGTACTTC.

This clonotype was recorded at least ten times. The genes are TRBV28 and TRBJ2-7; 8 bases are shared with TRBD1. J lost 6 bases, V lost 5 bases, and 9 bases had no gene match. This CDR3 region has 14 residues. Germline V lookup: CDR1 MDHEN, CDR2 SYDVKM. In DNA form, the CDR3 reads TGTGCCAGCAGTCTTCCAACGGACAGGGCCGAGCAGTACTTC. This gives the protein CASSLPTDRAEQYF.

This clonotype was seen many times. The V and J genes are TRBV20-1 and TRBJ2-7; TRBD1 matches at 8 bases. CDR1 DFQATT and CDR2 SNEGSKA come from the germline V gene (reference sequence). Germline trimming cut 5 bases from V and 5 bases from J; bases unmatched to any gene: 8. CDR3 length: 13 amino acids. The CDR3 region has the DNA TGCAGTGCTGGACAGGGCGGGAAAGACGAGCAGTACTTC. Encoded protein: CSAGQGGKDEQYF.

V usage is TRBV2 and J usage is TRBJ1-6; TRBD1 matches at 7 bases. From germline, CDR1 is SNHLY and CDR2 FYNNEI. V lost 6 bases to trimming and J lost 6 bases; unmatched junction nucleotides: 11. This CDR3 comprises 16 residues. CDR3 coding DNA: TGTGCCAGCAGCTCCCCGAGACAGGGAACTAATTCACCCCTCCACTTT. Translated: CASSSPRQGTNSPLHF.

This clonotype appeared a few times. The chain has TRBV6-2 or TRBV6-3 and TRBJ1-6, with D unresolved. Trimming took 4 bases from V and 6 from J, leaving 10 bases between them. CDR3 size: 14 residues. Per the germline V gene, CDR1 is MNHEY and CDR2 is SVGEGT. In DNA form, the CDR3 reads TGTGCCAGCAGTTTGGGGATGGGTAATTCACCCCTCCACTTT. It encodes CASSLGMGNSPLHF.

This clonotype has at least ten counts. The gene calls are TRBV5-1 and TRBJ2-1; tentative D call: TRBD1 (6 bases). Germline V lookup: CDR1 SGHRS, CDR2 YFSETQ. Trimming took off 2 bases at V and 6 bases at J, with 12 bases between the two ends. The CDR3 contains 14 residues. The DNA of the CDR3 is TGCGCCAGCAGCTTACCGGGACAAATCAATGAGCAGTTCTTC. Amino acids: CASSLPGQINEQFF.

This clonotype was detected ten times or more. The rearrangement uses TRBV11-2 and TRBJ2-7, with 7 bases that match TRBD2. The V segment lost 5 bases and the J segment 6 bases; nucleotides outside the gene matches: 10. The CDR3 has 14 amino acids. The germline gives CDR1 SGHAT, CDR2 FQNNGV. CDR3 bases: TGTGCCAGCAGCCCTTGGCGGGGGAGCGGCGAGCAGTACTTC. Amino acid sequence: CASSPWRGSGEQYF.

The chain couples TRBV6-1 to TRBJ1-5; D is ambiguous. CDR3 length equals 11 residues. Germline V gene lookup returns CDR1 MNHNS and CDR2 SASEGT. V gave up 2 bases and J gave up 12 bases, with 8 bases separating them. The CDR3 DNA reads TGTGCCAGCAGTGAAAAGGTCAGCCAGCATTTT. This sequence encodes CASSEKVSQHF.

This clonotype was seen only a few times. This chain joins TRBV13 and TRBJ2-1; 8 bases agree with TRBD1. Germline trimming cut 5 bases from V and 4 bases from J; bases unmatched to any gene: 4. This CDR3 has 14 amino acids. CDR1 and CDR2 (germline): PRHDT, FYEKMQ (reference sequence). The DNA of the CDR3 is TGTGCCAGCAGCGACAGGGGTTGGTACAATGAGCAGTTCTTC. Encoded protein: CASSDRGWYNEQFF.

The rearrangement joins TRBV29-1 to TRBJ2-3, with D possibly being TRBD2 (7 bases). V lost 6 bases and J 1 base, leaving 17 bases between the germline ends. Germline CDR1 SQVTM, CDR2 ANQGSEA. CDR3 size: 15 residues. The CDR3 region has the DNA TGCAGCGTGGGGGGGACGGGGGCAGGCACAGATACGCAGTATTTT. It specifies CSVGGTGAGTDTQYF.

V is TRBV5-4 and J is TRBJ2-5; 11 positions match TRBD1. Unmatched junction bases numbered 6, after V lost 4 bases and J lost 4 bases. The CDR3 is 15 amino acids. The V gene's germline CDR1 is SGHNT and CDR2 YYREEE (reference sequence). The CDR3, as DNA: TGTGCCAGCAGCGGGGCCGGGACAGGGGGAGAGACCCAGTACTTC. It translates to CASSGAGTGGETQYF.

The sample holds many counts of this clonotype. The chain couples TRBV2 to TRBJ2-1; D gene ambiguous. Trimming removed 2 bases from V and 8 bases from J, with 16 bases in between. The CDR3 is made up of 15 amino acids. Germline V gene data show CDR1 as SNHLY and CDR2 as FYNNEI. CDR3 nucleotide sequence: TGTGCCAGCAGTGAATTTGGTGGCCTCTGGGATGAGCAGTTCTTC. It is translated as CASSEFGGLWDEQFF.

This chain joins TRBV5-6 and TRBJ2-6; D call uncertain. V was cut by 5 bases and J by 1 base, with 19 bases left in between. Per the germline V gene, CDR1 is SGHDT and CDR2 is YYEEEE. The CDR3 totals 18 residues. Here the CDR3 reads CASSRIWAGSSGANVLTF. In DNA form, the CDR3 reads TGTGCCAGCAGTCGAATATGGGCAGGTTCGTCTGGGGCCAACGTCCTGACTTTC.

This chain links TRBV3-1 with TRBJ2-1; 8 nucleotides align to TRBD2. This CDR3 has 16 residues. With 0 bases clipped from V and 4 bases from J, the junction kept 5 bases outside the gene matches. Germline V gene lookup returns CDR1 LGHDT and CDR2 YNNKEL (reference sequence). CDR3 nucleotides: TGTGCCAGCAGCCAAGATTTGACGGGAGGGTACAATGAGCAGTTCTTC. Translated: CASSQDLTGGYNEQFF.

This clonotype has ten or more counts. The chain has TRBV6-1 and TRBJ2-5, with D uncertain. Germline loops: CDR1 MNHNS, CDR2 SASEGT. Between the trimmed V and J ends, which lost 6 bases and 4 bases, there was a span of 9 bases. This CDR3 has 12 residues. DNA of the CDR3: TGTGCCAGCAGGGAGACAACAGAGACCCAGTACTTC. As protein: CASRETTETQYF.

V usage is TRBV11-2 and J usage is TRBJ2-2; 8 bases align to TRBD2. This CDR3 is built from 19 residues. CDR1 and CDR2 from the germline V gene are SGHAT and FQNNGV. Trimming at V came to 9 bases and at J to 3 bases, leaving 21 bases not matched to a gene. As DNA, the CDR3 is TGTGCCAGTAGTCCGACAATAACAAGGACTAGCAGGGACACCGGGGAGCTGTTTTTT. Its protein is CASSPTITRTSRDTGELFF.

This rearrangement joins TRBV28 to TRBJ2-7; 10 bases map to TRBD1. The J segment lost 7 bases and the V segment lost 6 bases, leaving 12 bases of the junction unmatched. Germline V lookup: CDR1 MDHEN, CDR2 SYDVKM. The CDR3 runs 15 residues. The CDR3 here is CASSSPGQGTREQYF. The CDR3 coding sequence is TGTGCCAGCAGCTCACCGGGACAGGGGACTCGGGAGCAGTACTTC.

This sequence joins TRBV9 and TRBJ2-3, with no clear D. V lost 3 bases to trimming and J lost 5 bases, with 4 bases between them. The CDR3 has 11 amino acids. Looked up from germline, CDR1 is SGDLS and CDR2 is YYNGEE. CDR3 sequence: CASSELDTQYF. The CDR3 bases are TGTGCCAGCAGCGAACTAGATACGCAGTATTTT. Full variable domain (rest looked up from reference TRBV9 and TRBJ2-3): DSGVTQTPKHLITATGQRVTLRCSPRSGDLSVYWYQQSLDQGLQFLIQYYNGEERAKGNILERFSAQQFPDLHSELNLSSLELGDSALYFCASSELDTQYFGPGTRLTVL.

The V and J genes are TRBV28 and TRBJ2-1; weak D call: TRBD1 (5 bases). Germline values: CDR1 MDHEN, CDR2 SYDVKM. V gave up 5 bases and J gave up 12 bases, with 11 bases separating them. The CDR3 is made up of 11 amino acids. CDR3 in DNA: TGTGCCAGCAGTCAGGGTTGGGGGCAGTTCTTC. This encodes CASSQGWGQFF.